Following are 17 T cell receptor beta chains from one sample sequenced in a study of blood T cell repertoires in COVID-19. Clones were read by immunoSEQ multiplex PCR, and TCRdb kept only the in-frame ones, dropping some. The sample consists of 250,000 to 350,000 clones, approximately 85% of them appearing once. Sequenced: PBMCs or T cells enriched from blood (not recorded which). The receptors originated from a woman aged 25 to 45 who had recovered from COVID-19.

The V and J genes are TRBV5-1 and TRBJ2-1; 8 bases agree with TRBD2. With V trimmed by 0 bases and J by 9 bases, 8 bases remained unmatched. CDR1 is SGHRS and CDR2 is YFSETQ in the germline V gene. The length of the CDR3 is 15 residues. DNA of the CDR3: TGCGCCAGCAGCTTGGAGGTAGGGACTAGACTTGAGCAGTTCTTC. It specifies CASSLEVGTRLEQFF.

The V and J genes are TRBV7-9 and TRBJ1-2; TRBD1 is a possible D gene (6 bases). Germline CDR1 reads SEHNR; CDR2 reads FQNEAQ (reference sequence). This CDR3 spans 16 amino acids. V lost 7 bases, J lost 0 bases, and 18 bases lay in between. This CDR3 reads CASNWGQGKANYGYTF. The CDR3 DNA reads TGTGCCAGCAACTGGGGGCAGGGTAAAGCTAACTATGGCTACACCTTC.

This chain uses TRBV4-1 with TRBJ1-2, with D possibly matching TRBD1 (5 bases). Trimming removed 1 base from V and 0 bases from J, with 6 bases in between. Germline-derived CDR1 and CDR2 are MGHRA and YSYEKL. The CDR3 contains 14 residues. In DNA, the CDR3 is TGCGCCAGCAGCCAAGGGACAACTAACTATGGCTACACCTTC. It is translated as CASSQGTTNYGYTF.

The chain is built from TRBV3-1 (or the pseudogene TRBV3-2) and TRBJ1-5, with a possible D match to TRBD1 (6 bases). CDR1 is LGHDT and CDR2 is YNNKEL in the germline V gene (reference sequence). The CDR3 is 14 amino acids. Trimming took off 4 bases at V and 9 bases at J, with 16 bases between the two ends. The CDR3 bases are TGTGCCAGCAGCCCCAGCGCAGGGGAAGGGCCCCAGCATTTT. It translates to CASSPSAGEGPQHF.

The rearrangement uses TRBV27 and TRBJ1-1, with D perhaps TRBD1 (6 bases). Germline assignment: CDR1 MNHEY and CDR2 SMNVEV (reference sequence). V was trimmed by 0 bases and J by 5 bases, leaving 19 bases between them. The CDR3 has 17 residues. The CDR3 loop reads CASSLSWAGALRTEAFF. Here the CDR3 DNA reads TGTGCCAGCAGTTTATCGTGGGCAGGGGCTTTGCGGACTGAAGCTTTCTTT.

The rearrangement links TRBV11-2 to TRBJ2-7; TRBD1 might be the D (6 bases). In germline, CDR1 is SGHAT, CDR2 FQNNGV. The length of the CDR3 is 15 residues. V lost 2 bases, J lost 2 bases, and 13 bases lay in between. CDR3 residues: CASSLISGGAYEQYF. The CDR3 DNA reads TGTGCCAGCAGCTTAATATCTGGGGGCGCCTACGAGCAGTACTTC.

The rearrangement uses TRBV28 and TRBJ1-1; D uncertain. CDR1 is MDHEN and CDR2 is SYDVKM in the germline V gene. V lost 1 base and J 2 bases, leaving 11 bases between the germline ends. This CDR3 comprises 15 residues. The CDR3: CASSLLSQVNTEAFF. The CDR3 nucleotides are TGTGCCAGCAGTTTATTGTCACAAGTCAACACTGAAGCTTTCTTT.

The chain recombines TRBV18 with TRBJ1-2, with TRBD1 matching over 9 bases. V was pared by 4 bases and J by 5 bases, with 20 bases of the junction left unmatched. Per germline, CDR1 KGHSH and CDR2 LQKENI. This CDR3 has 19 residues. CDR3 DNA: TGTGCCAGCTCACAAACACACCTGTCGTCGGGACAGGGAGGTTATGGCTACACCTTC. Its translation is CASSQTHLSSGQGGYGYTF.

This chain links TRBV15 with TRBJ1-5; D ambiguous. Germline CDR1 reads LNHNV; CDR2 reads YYDKDF (reference sequence). Trimming took off 0 bases at V and 8 bases at J, with 8 bases between the two ends. This CDR3 is 13 amino acids long. The CDR3 region is CATSRDLVEPQHF. CDR3 DNA: TGTGCCACCAGCAGAGATCTGGTAGAGCCCCAGCATTTT.

The CDR3 here is CASSLNTGTAGEKLFF. CDR3 nucleotides: TGTGCCAGCAGCTTAAACACCGGGACAGCGGGCGAAAAACTGTTTTTT. V usage is TRBV7-2 and J usage is TRBJ1-4; TRBD1 matches 7 bases. This CDR3 is 16 amino acids long. Unmatched junction bases numbered 11, after V lost 2 bases and J lost 8 bases. The germline gives CDR1 SGHTA, CDR2 FQGNSA.

The chain recombines TRBV7-2 with TRBJ2-4, with 9 bases fitting TRBD2. Looked up from germline, CDR1 is SGHTA and CDR2 is FQGNSA. The trim removed 0 bases at V and 0 bases at J, leaving 12 bases unmatched. The CDR3 is 20 amino acids. The CDR3 sequence is CASSLAEGPGTSQAKNIQYF. The CDR3 nucleotides are TGTGCCAGCAGCTTAGCGGAGGGCCCCGGGACTAGCCAAGCCAAAAACATTCAGTACTTC.

The genes are TRBV3-1 (or the pseudogene TRBV3-2) and TRBJ2-5, with D possibly matching TRBD2 (5 bases). Trimming removed 0 bases at V and 5 bases at J, with 13 bases between. Per germline, CDR1 LGHDT and CDR2 YNNKEL (reference sequence). This CDR3 is built from 15 residues. The CDR3 DNA sequence: TGTGCCAGCAGCCAAGATACAGCGAGGAGGGAGACCCAGTACTTC. Its protein is CASSQDTARRETQYF.

The chain is built from TRBV5-1 and TRBJ1-2, with a weak D call TRBD1 (6 bases). CDR1 is SGHRS and CDR2 is YFSETQ in the germline V gene. Deletions cut 1 base from V and 3 bases from J, with 7 bases between. The CDR3 contains 13 residues. The CDR3 DNA reads TGCGCCAGCAGCTTGCAGGGGTACTATGGCTACACCTTC. Its translation: CASSLQGYYGYTF.

Only one count was recorded for this clone. This chain links TRBV3-1 (or the pseudogene TRBV3-2) with TRBJ2-6, with 9 bases that match TRBD2. Germline V gives CDR1 LGHDT, CDR2 YNNKEL (reference sequence). V dropped 2 bases and J dropped 0; count of bases not matched to a gene: 11. This CDR3 comprises 20 residues. CDR3 loop: CASSQPLQRGVFSGANVLTF. The CDR3 bases are TGTGCCAGCAGCCAACCCCTCCAGCGGGGGGTCTTCTCTGGGGCCAACGTCCTGACTTTC.

The J gene is TRBJ1-2, the V gene TRBV2; D might be TRBD1 (5 bases). Per the germline V gene, CDR1 is SNHLY and CDR2 is FYNNEI. This CDR3 is built from 13 residues. Between the trimmed V and J ends, which lost 5 bases and 1 base, there was a span of 8 bases. Here the CDR3 reads CASSLTVNYGYTF. CDR3 DNA sequence: TGTGCCAGCAGTCTGACAGTTAACTATGGCTACACCTTC.

V usage is TRBV6-5 and J usage is TRBJ1-1, with 9 bases matching TRBD1. This CDR3 is 15 amino acids long. In germline, CDR1 is MNHEY, CDR2 SVGAGI. V trimming: 2 bases; J trimming: 8 bases; junction bases outside the gene matches: 9. This chain's CDR3 is CASSYGTGYGGEAFF. The CDR3 DNA follows: TGTGCCAGCAGTTACGGGACAGGGTATGGGGGAGAAGCTTTCTTT.

This clone was observed a single time. V gene TRBV10-3 combines with J gene TRBJ1-5; no firm D call. The CDR3 loop spans 12 amino acids. Trimming removed 10 bases from V and 0 bases from J, with 7 bases in between. CDR1 ENHRY and CDR2 SYGVKD come from the germline V gene. In nucleotides, the CDR3 is TGTGCCACCTCGGGTAGCAATCAGCCCCAGCATTTT. Amino acids: CATSGSNQPQHF.